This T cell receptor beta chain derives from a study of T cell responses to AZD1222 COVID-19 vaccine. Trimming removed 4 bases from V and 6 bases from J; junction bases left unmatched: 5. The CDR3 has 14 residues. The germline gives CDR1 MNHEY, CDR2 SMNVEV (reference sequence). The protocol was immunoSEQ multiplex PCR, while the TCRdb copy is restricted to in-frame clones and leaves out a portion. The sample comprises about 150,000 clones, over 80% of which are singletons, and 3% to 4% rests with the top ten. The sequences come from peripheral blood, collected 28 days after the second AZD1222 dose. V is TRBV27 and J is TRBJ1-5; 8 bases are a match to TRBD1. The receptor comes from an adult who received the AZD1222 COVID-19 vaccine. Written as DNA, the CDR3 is TGTGCCAGCAGTTCCGACAGGGGATTTCAGCCCCAGCATTTT. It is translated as CASSSDRGFQPQHF.